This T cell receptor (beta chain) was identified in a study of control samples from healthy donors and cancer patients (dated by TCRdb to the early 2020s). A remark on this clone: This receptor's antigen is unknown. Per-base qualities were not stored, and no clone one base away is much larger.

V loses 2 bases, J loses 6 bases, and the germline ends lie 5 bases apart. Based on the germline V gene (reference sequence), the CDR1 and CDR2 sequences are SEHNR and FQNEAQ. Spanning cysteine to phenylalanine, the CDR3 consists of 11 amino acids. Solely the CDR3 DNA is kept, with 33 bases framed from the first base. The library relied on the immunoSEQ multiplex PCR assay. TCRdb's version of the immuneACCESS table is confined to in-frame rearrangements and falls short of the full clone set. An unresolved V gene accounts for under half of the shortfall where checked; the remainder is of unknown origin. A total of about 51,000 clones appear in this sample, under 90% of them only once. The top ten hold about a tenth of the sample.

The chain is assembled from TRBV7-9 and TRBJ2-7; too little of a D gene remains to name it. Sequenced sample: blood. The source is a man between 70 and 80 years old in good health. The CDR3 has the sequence CASSLHSEQYF. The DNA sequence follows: TGTGCCAGCAGCTTACACTCCGAGCAGTACTTC.